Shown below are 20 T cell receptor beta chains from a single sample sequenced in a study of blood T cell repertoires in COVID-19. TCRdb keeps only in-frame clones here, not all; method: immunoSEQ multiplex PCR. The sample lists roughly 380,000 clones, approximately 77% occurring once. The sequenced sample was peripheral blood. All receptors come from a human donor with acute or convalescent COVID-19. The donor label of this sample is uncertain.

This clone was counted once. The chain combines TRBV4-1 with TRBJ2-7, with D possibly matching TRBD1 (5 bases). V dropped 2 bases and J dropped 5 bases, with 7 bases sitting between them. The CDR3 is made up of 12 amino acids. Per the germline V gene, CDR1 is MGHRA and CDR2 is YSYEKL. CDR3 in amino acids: CASSQQGDEQYF. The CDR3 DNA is TGCGCCAGCAGCCAACAAGGGGACGAGCAGTACTTC.

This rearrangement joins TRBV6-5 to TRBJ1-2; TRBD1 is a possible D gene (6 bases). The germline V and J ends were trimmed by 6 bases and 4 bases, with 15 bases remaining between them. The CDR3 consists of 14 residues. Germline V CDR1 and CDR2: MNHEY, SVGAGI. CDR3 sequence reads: CASSPSGGPYGYTF. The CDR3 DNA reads TGTGCCAGCAGCCCCTCGGGGGGGCCCTATGGCTACACCTTC.

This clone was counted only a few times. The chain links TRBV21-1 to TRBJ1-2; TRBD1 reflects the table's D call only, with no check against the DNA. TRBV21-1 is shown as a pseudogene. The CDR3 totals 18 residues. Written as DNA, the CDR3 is TGTGCCAGCAGCAAAGAGAGGACAGGGGGTCAACTAAACTATGGCTACACCTTC. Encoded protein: CASSKERTGGQLNYGYTF.

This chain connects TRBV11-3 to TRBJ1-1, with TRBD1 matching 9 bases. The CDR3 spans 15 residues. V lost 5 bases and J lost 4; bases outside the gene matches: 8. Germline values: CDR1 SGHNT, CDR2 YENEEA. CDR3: CASSLSGTGSTEAFF. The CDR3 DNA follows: TGTGCCAGCAGCCTCTCCGGGACAGGGAGCACTGAAGCTTTCTTT.

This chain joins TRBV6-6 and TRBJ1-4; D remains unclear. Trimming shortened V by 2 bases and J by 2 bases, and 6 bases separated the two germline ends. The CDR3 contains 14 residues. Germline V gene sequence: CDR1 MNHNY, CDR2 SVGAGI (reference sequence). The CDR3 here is CASSYRGTNEKLFF. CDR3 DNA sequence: TGTGCCAGCAGTTACAGAGGGACTAATGAAAAACTGTTTTTT.

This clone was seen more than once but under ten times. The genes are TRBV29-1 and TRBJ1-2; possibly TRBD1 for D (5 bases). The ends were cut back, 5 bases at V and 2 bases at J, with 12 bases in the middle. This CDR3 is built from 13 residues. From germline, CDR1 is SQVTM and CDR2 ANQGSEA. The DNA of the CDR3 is TGCAGCGTTTACCAGGGATGGAACTATGGCTACACCTTC. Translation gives CSVYQGWNYGYTF.

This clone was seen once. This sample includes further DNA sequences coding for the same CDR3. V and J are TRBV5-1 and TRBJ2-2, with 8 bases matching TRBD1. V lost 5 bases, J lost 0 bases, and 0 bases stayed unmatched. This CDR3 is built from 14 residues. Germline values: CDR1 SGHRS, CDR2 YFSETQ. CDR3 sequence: CASRGQANTGELFF. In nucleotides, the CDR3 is TGCGCCAGCAGGGGACAGGCGAACACCGGGGAGCTGTTTTTT. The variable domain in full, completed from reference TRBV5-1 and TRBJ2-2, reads KAGVTQTPRYLIKTRGQQVTLSCSPISGHRSVSWYQQTPGQGLQFLFEYFSETQRNKGNFPGRFSGRQFSNSRSEMNVSTLELGDSALYLCASRGQANTGELFFGEGSRLTVL.

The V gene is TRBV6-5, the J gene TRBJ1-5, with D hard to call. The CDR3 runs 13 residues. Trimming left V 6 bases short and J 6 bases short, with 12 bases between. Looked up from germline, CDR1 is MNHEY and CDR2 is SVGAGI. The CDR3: CASSLALSQPQHF. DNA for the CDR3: TGTGCCAGCAGCCTAGCTTTGAGTCAGCCCCAGCATTTT.

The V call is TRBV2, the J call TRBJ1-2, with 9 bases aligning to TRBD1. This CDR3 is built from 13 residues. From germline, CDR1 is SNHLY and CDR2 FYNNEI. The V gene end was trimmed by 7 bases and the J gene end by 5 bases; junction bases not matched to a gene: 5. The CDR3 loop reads CASNWDREYGYTF. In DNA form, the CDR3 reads TGTGCCAGCAATTGGGACAGGGAGTATGGCTACACCTTC.

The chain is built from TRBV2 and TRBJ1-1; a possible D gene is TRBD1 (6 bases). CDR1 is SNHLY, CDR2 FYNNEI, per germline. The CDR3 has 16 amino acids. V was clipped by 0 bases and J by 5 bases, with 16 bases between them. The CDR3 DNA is TGTGCCAGCAGTGAAGCTGGGGGGGGGCGGAGTACTGAAGCTTTCTTT. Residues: CASSEAGGGRSTEAFF.

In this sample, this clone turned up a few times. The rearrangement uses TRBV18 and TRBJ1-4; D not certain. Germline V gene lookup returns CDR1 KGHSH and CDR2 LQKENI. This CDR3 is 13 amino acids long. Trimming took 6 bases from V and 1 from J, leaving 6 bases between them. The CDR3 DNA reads TGTGCCAGCTCTGGGCAAACTAATGAAAAACTGTTTTTT. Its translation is CASSGQTNEKLFF.

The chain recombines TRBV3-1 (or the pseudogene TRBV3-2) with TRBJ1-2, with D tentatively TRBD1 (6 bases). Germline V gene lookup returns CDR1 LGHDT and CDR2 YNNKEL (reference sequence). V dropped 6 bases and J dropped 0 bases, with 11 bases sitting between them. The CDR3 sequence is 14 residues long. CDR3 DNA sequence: TGTGCCAGCAGTTACGGGACAACTAACTATGGCTACACCTTC. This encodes CASSYGTTNYGYTF.

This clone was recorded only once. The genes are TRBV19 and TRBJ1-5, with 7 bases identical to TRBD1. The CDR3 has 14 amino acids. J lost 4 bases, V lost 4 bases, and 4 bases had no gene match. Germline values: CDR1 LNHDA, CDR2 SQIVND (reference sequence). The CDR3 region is CASSKGTVNQPQHF. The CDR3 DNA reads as TGTGCCAGTAGTAAGGGGACAGTTAATCAGCCCCAGCATTTT.

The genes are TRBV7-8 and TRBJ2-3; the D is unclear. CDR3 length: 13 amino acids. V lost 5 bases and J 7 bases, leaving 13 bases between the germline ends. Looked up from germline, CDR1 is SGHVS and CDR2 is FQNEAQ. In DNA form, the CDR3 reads TGTGCCAGCAGCCTCGCGGTTAGAAATACGCAGTATTTT. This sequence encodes CASSLAVRNTQYF.

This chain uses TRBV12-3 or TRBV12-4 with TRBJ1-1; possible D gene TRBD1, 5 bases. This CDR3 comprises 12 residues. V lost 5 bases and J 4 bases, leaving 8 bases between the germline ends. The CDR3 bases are TGTGCCAGCAGTAAGGGGTCCACTGAAGCTTTCTTT. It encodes CASSKGSTEAFF.

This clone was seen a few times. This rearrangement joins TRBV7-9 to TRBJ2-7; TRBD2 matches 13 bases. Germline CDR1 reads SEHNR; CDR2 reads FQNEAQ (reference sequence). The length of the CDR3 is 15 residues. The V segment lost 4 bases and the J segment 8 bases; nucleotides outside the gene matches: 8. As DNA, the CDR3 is TGTGCCAGCAGCTCCGGGACTAGCGGGGTTCTCAAGCAGTACTTC. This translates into CASSSGTSGVLKQYF.

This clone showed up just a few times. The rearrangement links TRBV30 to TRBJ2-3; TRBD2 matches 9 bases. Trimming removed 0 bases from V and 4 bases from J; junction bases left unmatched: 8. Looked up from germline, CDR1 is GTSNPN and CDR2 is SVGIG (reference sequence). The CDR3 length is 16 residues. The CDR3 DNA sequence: TGTGCCTGGAGTGTACTTTTTAGCGGGAGCTCAGATACGCAGTATTTT. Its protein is CAWSVLFSGSSDTQYF.

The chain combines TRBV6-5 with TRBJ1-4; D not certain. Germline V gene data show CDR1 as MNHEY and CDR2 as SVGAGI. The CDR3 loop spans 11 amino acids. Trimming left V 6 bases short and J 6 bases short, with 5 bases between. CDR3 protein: CASSDYEKLFF. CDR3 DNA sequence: TGTGCCAGCAGCGACTATGAAAAACTGTTTTTT.

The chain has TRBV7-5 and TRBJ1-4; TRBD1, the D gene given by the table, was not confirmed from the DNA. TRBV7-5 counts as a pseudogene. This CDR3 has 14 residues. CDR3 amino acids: CVRRTKGQPEKLFF. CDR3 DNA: TGTGTCAGAAGGACGAAGGGACAGCCTGAAAAACTGTTTTTT.

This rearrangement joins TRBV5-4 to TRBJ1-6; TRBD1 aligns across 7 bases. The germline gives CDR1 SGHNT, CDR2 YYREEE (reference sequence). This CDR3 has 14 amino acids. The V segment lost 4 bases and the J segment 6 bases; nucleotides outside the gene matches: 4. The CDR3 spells CASSRGQINSPLHF. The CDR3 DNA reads TGTGCCAGCAGCCGGGGACAGATTAATTCACCCCTCCACTTT.